The 18 T cell receptor beta chains below were found in one sample sequenced in a study of cytomegalovirus exposure and HLA in healthy donors. PCR employed 60 Vbeta and 13 Jbeta primers. TCRdb keeps only in-frame clones here, not all; method: immunoSEQ multiplex PCR. Seen here are roughly 200,000 clones, roughly 80% observed once, and the top ten hold around 2.8%. The specimen sequenced was PBMCs. The receptors stem from a man aged 25-40 years in good health and CMV-seronegative.

The chain joins TRBV28 to TRBJ2-5, with 9 bases identical to TRBD2. The CDR3 sequence is 16 residues long. CDR1 MDHEN and CDR2 SYDVKM come from the germline V gene. V shed 5 bases and J 5 bases; nucleotides not matched to a gene: 12. CDR3 protein: CASSLSLAGTSETQYF. CDR3 nucleotide sequence: TGTGCCAGCAGTCTGTCTCTAGCGGGGACGAGCGAGACCCAGTACTTC.

The chain joins TRBV7-2 to TRBJ1-5; 7 positions match TRBD1. The J segment lost 7 bases and the V segment lost 3 bases, leaving 9 bases of the junction unmatched. Per germline, CDR1 SGHTA and CDR2 FQGNSA. This CDR3 contains 15 residues. The DNA for the CDR3 is TGTGCCAGCAGCTTGGGGGAGACAGGGCGGCAGCCCCAGCATTTT. Protein: CASSLGETGRQPQHF.

The chain has TRBV5-1 and TRBJ1-2, with D tentatively TRBD1 (6 bases). V shed 2 bases and J shed 4 bases, with 15 bases lying between them. CDR1 and CDR2 (germline): SGHRS, YFSETQ. CDR3 length: 15 amino acids. The CDR3 loop reads CASSFLPDSSYGYTF. CDR3 DNA sequence: TGCGCCAGCAGCTTTCTCCCGGACAGTTCCTATGGCTACACCTTC.

The chain joins TRBV27 to TRBJ1-4; 9 bases agree with TRBD1. The V segment lost 5 bases and the J segment 7 bases; nucleotides outside the gene matches: 8. The CDR3 spans 15 residues. The V gene's germline CDR1 is MNHEY and CDR2 SMNVEV (reference sequence). The CDR3 here is CASSPGTGWGEKLFF. DNA for the CDR3: TGTGCCAGCAGTCCCGGGACAGGGTGGGGTGAAAAACTGTTTTTT.

This chain connects TRBV11-2 to TRBJ2-1; 12 positions agree with TRBD1. Germline V CDR1 and CDR2: SGHAT, FQNNGV. CDR3 size: 14 residues. V gave up 5 bases and J gave up 5 bases; unmatched junction bases: 1. The CDR3 reads CASSRDRGHNEQFF. DNA for the CDR3: TGTGCCAGCAGCAGGGACAGGGGGCACAATGAGCAGTTCTTC.

J is TRBJ2-3 and V is TRBV6-5; D gene uncertain. The CDR3 sequence is 14 residues long. Trimming pared 2 bases from V and 2 bases from J, leaving 8 bases between. CDR1 and CDR2 (germline): MNHEY, SVGAGI. The CDR3 bases are TGTGCCAGCAGTTACGGGCAGTTCACAGATACGCAGTATTTT. Translated: CASSYGQFTDTQYF.

The rearrangement links TRBV5-6 to TRBJ1-2, with 11 bases fitting TRBD1. The CDR3 runs to 16 residues. Trimming cost V 6 bases and J 8 bases; bases outside gene matches: 15. Germline CDR1 SGHDT, CDR2 YYEEEE. For the CDR3, the DNA is TGTGCCAGCAATCGGGACAGGGGGTCTTACTTTGAGGGCTACACCTTC. Encoded protein: CASNRDRGSYFEGYTF.

V and J are TRBV7-8 and TRBJ2-5, with 7 bases aligning to TRBD2. The J call could be wrong; TRBJ2-7 is a better fit for the DNA end. The germline CDR1 and CDR2 sequences are SGHVS and FQNEAQ. The CDR3 extends over 13 amino acids. CDR3: CASSGGDSYEQYF. The CDR3 coding sequence is TGTGCCAGCAGCGGGGGGGACTCCTACGAGCAGTACTTC.

This clone was recorded only once. The chain recombines TRBV4-1 with TRBJ2-7, with D maybe TRBD1 (8 bases). CDR3 length: 17 residues. Germline V gene sequence: CDR1 MGHRA, CDR2 YSYEKL. Trimming took 3 bases from V and 4 from J, leaving 22 bases between them. The CDR3 loop reads CASSQDRAGAPGYEQYF. The CDR3 coding sequence is TGCGCCAGCAGCCAGGACAGGGCGGGGGCTCCGGGGTACGAGCAGTACTTC.

The chain employs TRBV28 and TRBJ2-3; unclear D gene. The CDR3 length is 12 residues. V lost 7 bases and J 5 bases, leaving 10 bases between the germline ends. Germline CDR1 is MDHEN and CDR2 is SYDVKM. CDR3 DNA sequence: TGTGCCAGCACCGGCGGCCAAGATACGCAGTATTTT. Residues: CASTGGQDTQYF.

The CDR3 protein is CATLAVGTGTRTQYF. The CDR3 DNA reads TGTGCCACCCTAGCGGTCGGGACAGGGACCCGTACGCAGTATTTT. The rearrangement joins TRBV28 to TRBJ2-3; TRBD1 agrees at 9 bases. V was pared by 10 bases and J by 8 bases, with 16 bases of the junction left unmatched. This CDR3 is 15 amino acids long. Germline lookup yields CDR1 MDHEN and CDR2 SYDVKM.

The V gene is TRBV6-1, the J gene TRBJ2-5; D is possibly TRBD1 (6 bases). The germline gives CDR1 MNHNS, CDR2 SASEGT. The CDR3 runs 15 residues. Trimming cost V 6 bases and J 9 bases, with 23 bases left between them. This CDR3 is CASSTGTHSRAAQYF. CDR3 nucleotides: TGTGCCAGCAGCACCGGGACACACTCACGGGCGGCCCAGTACTTC.

The chain's CDR3 is CASRGGDYGYTF. CDR3 sequence (DNA): TGTGCCAGCCGTGGGGGCGACTATGGCTACACCTTC. V usage is TRBV6-5 and J usage is TRBJ1-2; the D gene is possibly TRBD1 (6 bases). V was cut by 8 bases and J by 3 bases, with 10 bases left in between. Per germline, CDR1 MNHEY and CDR2 SVGAGI. The CDR3 consists of 12 residues.

This sequence joins TRBV19 and TRBJ1-1; weak D call: TRBD1 (6 bases). The V gene lost 2 bases and the J gene lost 2 bases, with 9 bases spanning the gap. Germline V gene lookup returns CDR1 LNHDA and CDR2 SQIVND (reference sequence). The CDR3 covers 14 residues. The CDR3 DNA sequence: TGTGCCAGTAGTATACGGGGGGCCAACACTGAAGCTTTCTTT. Protein product: CASSIRGANTEAFF. The variable domain in full, completed from reference TRBV19 and TRBJ1-1, reads DGGITQSPKYLFRKEGQNVTLSCEQNLNHDAMYWYRQDPGQGLRLIYYSQIVNDFQKGDIAEGYSVSREKKESFPLTVTSAQKNPTAFYLCASSIRGANTEAFFGQGTRLTVV.

The V and J genes are TRBV5-1 and TRBJ2-5; 8 bases fit TRBD2. CDR1 SGHRS and CDR2 YFSETQ come from the germline V gene. The J segment lost 5 bases and the V segment lost 6 bases, leaving 9 bases of the junction unmatched. The CDR3 is 14 residues long. CDR3 amino acids: CASTTGGRGETQYF. The CDR3 bases are TGCGCCAGCACAACGGGGGGGAGGGGTGAGACCCAGTACTTC.

The CDR3 here is CASSPTQGDTEAFF. For the CDR3, the DNA is TGTGCCAGCTCACCGACACAGGGGGACACTGAAGCTTTCTTT. The chain recombines TRBV18 with TRBJ1-1; TRBD1 matches at 8 bases. V shed 3 bases and J 3 bases; nucleotides not matched to a gene: 3. CDR3 length: 14 amino acids. CDR1 and CDR2 (germline): KGHSH, LQKENI.

The J gene is TRBJ2-3, the V gene TRBV2; 9 bases are a match to TRBD1. Germline values: CDR1 SNHLY, CDR2 FYNNEI. After removal of 4 bases from V and 3 bases from J, the junction contained 2 bases not matched to a gene. The CDR3 totals 14 residues. CDR3 sequence reads: CASSAGQGTDTQYF. The CDR3 nucleotides are TGTGCCAGCAGTGCGGGACAGGGAACAGATACGCAGTATTTT.

The J gene is TRBJ1-2, the V gene TRBV5-1; no clear D. The CDR3 sequence is 12 residues long. CDR1 is SGHRS, CDR2 YFSETQ, per germline. Trimming pared 0 bases from V and 6 bases from J, leaving 6 bases between. CDR3 amino acids: CASSLGQDGYTF. In DNA form, the CDR3 reads TGCGCCAGCAGCTTGGGTCAGGATGGCTACACCTTC.